A selection of T cell receptor beta chains follows, all from one sample in a study of blood T cell repertoires in COVID-19. The protocol was immunoSEQ multiplex PCR, while the TCRdb copy is restricted to in-frame clones and leaves out a portion. Of approximately 70,000 clones listed, about 70% are singletons. Sequenced: peripheral blood. The receptors here all came from a woman between 65 and 79 years old with acute or convalescent COVID-19. The conserved cysteine and the conserved F or W are not part of the CDR3 here. Fields, in order: V gene, J gene, CDR3 protein.

v_call: TRBV19; j_call: TRBJ1-2; cdr3_aa: ASGLGRMNYGYT
v_call: TRBV5-1; j_call: TRBJ2-5; cdr3_aa: ASSQSTSGGLGETQY
v_call: TRBV5-1; j_call: TRBJ2-7; cdr3_aa: ASSLEGHPKYEQY
v_call: TRBV5-8; j_call: TRBJ1-2; cdr3_aa: ASSTPGWDYGYT
v_call: TRBV7-2; j_call: TRBJ2-7; cdr3_aa: ASSLTFRGSSYEQY
v_call: TRBV18; j_call: TRBJ2-7; cdr3_aa: ASSIRVQDEQY
v_call: TRBV30; j_call: TRBJ1-2; cdr3_aa: AWGTEINYGYT
v_call: TRBV4-2; j_call: TRBJ2-2; cdr3_aa: ASSLSLGGGLF
v_call: TRBV15; j_call: TRBJ2-1; cdr3_aa: ATSFSAGEGSF
v_call: TRBV11-2; j_call: TRBJ2-5; cdr3_aa: ASSLDGRGRETQY
v_call: TRBV29-1; j_call: TRBJ2-1; cdr3_aa: SATGLAGGNEQF
v_call: TRBV13; j_call: TRBJ1-3; cdr3_aa: ASSRTGDTIY
v_call: TRBV2; j_call: TRBJ1-1; cdr3_aa: AVKGETNTEAF
v_call: TRBV5-1; j_call: TRBJ2-2; cdr3_aa: ASSFTGVVTGELF
v_call: TRBV6-2/TRBV6-3; j_call: TRBJ1-4; cdr3_aa: ASSSRSTGFEKLF
v_call: TRBV25-1; j_call: TRBJ2-7; cdr3_aa: ASSGNSYEQY
v_call: TRBV19; j_call: TRBJ1-5; cdr3_aa: ASCRGPSNQPQH
v_call: TRBV7-9; j_call: TRBJ1-2; cdr3_aa: AGVGVRYGYT
v_call: TRBV19; j_call: TRBJ1-5; cdr3_aa: ASTREGYSNQPQH
v_call: TRBV19; j_call: TRBJ2-5; cdr3_aa: ASSARGETQY
v_call: TRBV5-6; j_call: TRBJ2-7; cdr3_aa: ASSTGGHLYEQY
v_call: TRBV6-5; j_call: TRBJ2-1; cdr3_aa: ASSYSGSYNEQF
v_call: TRBV30; j_call: TRBJ2-7; cdr3_aa: AWSLAGQPYEQY
v_call: TRBV4-1; j_call: TRBJ1-1; cdr3_aa: ASSQVGTANTEAF
v_call: TRBV20-1; j_call: TRBJ2-7; cdr3_aa: SATDGQGPYEQY
v_call: TRBV7-8; j_call: TRBJ1-5; cdr3_aa: ASSLSAGNNQPQH
v_call: TRBV30; j_call: TRBJ1-2; cdr3_aa: AWGQGGGYT
v_call: TRBV19; j_call: TRBJ2-6; cdr3_aa: ASSIDGVGANVLT
v_call: TRBV9; j_call: TRBJ2-2; cdr3_aa: ASSLRTGMNTGELF
v_call: TRBV5-1; j_call: TRBJ1-4; cdr3_aa: ASSILQGAGEKLF
v_call: TRBV7-2; j_call: TRBJ2-5; cdr3_aa: ASSSGTGGRKTQY
v_call: TRBV5-1; j_call: TRBJ1-5; cdr3_aa: ASSLAPDRNQPQH
v_call: TRBV18; j_call: TRBJ2-7; cdr3_aa: ASSPVSWDRDNEQY
v_call: TRBV5-6; j_call: TRBJ1-5; cdr3_aa: ASSSFGGVQPQH
v_call: TRBV6-5; j_call: TRBJ1-2; cdr3_aa: ATRGGLNYGYT
v_call: TRBV3-1/TRBV3-2; j_call: TRBJ2-2; cdr3_aa: ASSRQGTNTGELF
v_call: TRBV2; j_call: TRBJ2-7; cdr3_aa: ASSAPNDQTEINYEQY
v_call: TRBV7-2; j_call: TRBJ2-7; cdr3_aa: ASSLASEGLSYEQY
v_call: TRBV4-1; j_call: TRBJ1-2; cdr3_aa: ASSQEGRSYGYT
v_call: TRBV19; j_call: TRBJ1-5; cdr3_aa: ASSVPGGPSSNQPQH
v_call: TRBV4-1; j_call: TRBJ2-4; cdr3_aa: ASSQDLTREIQY
v_call: TRBV14; j_call: TRBJ2-3; cdr3_aa: ASSQYQGASSTDTQY
v_call: TRBV28; j_call: TRBJ2-3; cdr3_aa: ASSFSLRGQSSTDTQY
v_call: TRBV7-3; j_call: TRBJ2-3; cdr3_aa: ASSFDRGRTDTQY
v_call: TRBV12-3/TRBV12-4; j_call: TRBJ2-3; cdr3_aa: ASSRDRVTQY
v_call: TRBV5-6; j_call: TRBJ1-1; cdr3_aa: ASSLTGRNTEAF
v_call: TRBV12-3/TRBV12-4; j_call: TRBJ1-2; cdr3_aa: ASSSQGNYGYT
v_call: TRBV5-1; j_call: TRBJ1-2; cdr3_aa: ASSPWTGLDGYT
v_call: TRBV7-2; j_call: TRBJ2-5; cdr3_aa: ASSLAPVGMRGTQY
v_call: TRBV7-2; j_call: TRBJ1-3; cdr3_aa: ASSLAFLQNEHGNTIY
v_call: TRBV6-5; j_call: TRBJ1-1; cdr3_aa: ASSYGTAGTEAF
v_call: TRBV2; j_call: TRBJ2-7; cdr3_aa: ASKPGSGSYEQY
v_call: TRBV6-2/TRBV6-3; j_call: TRBJ2-7; cdr3_aa: ASSYEREGLSEQY
v_call: TRBV28; j_call: TRBJ1-3; cdr3_aa: ASSPPGTVGNTIY
v_call: TRBV18; j_call: TRBJ1-5; cdr3_aa: ASSPGTGANQPQH
v_call: TRBV5-6; j_call: TRBJ1-2; cdr3_aa: ASTELWRANRGYGYT